Detailed here is one T cell receptor beta chain. In the authors' methods: Amplification with reference gene primers provided the estimates of nucleated cell counts. The method was immunoSEQ multiplex PCR; TCRdb's version includes in-frame clones alone and lacks a portion of them. V, J and clone size reflect that table, while D and trimming were determined from the DNA. The table records around 97,000 clones, approximately 90% of them present only once. The source of the sample is a study of blood T cell repertoires in COVID-19. Study at large: There were acute and convalescent COVID-19 samples, and they came from the United States, Italy and Spain. The analysed material was cDNA or gDNA that came from T cells, B-cell-depleted T cells, or PBMCs.

In germline, CDR1 is SGHRS, CDR2 YFSETQ. Germline trimming cut 5 bases from V and 4 bases from J; bases unmatched to any gene: 5. The CDR3 extends over 15 amino acids. The V gene is TRBV5-1, the J gene TRBJ2-5; 13 bases match TRBD2. Sequenced input: peripheral blood. This clonotype originated in a human donor in a cohort sampled during active COVID-19. In DNA form, the CDR3 reads TGCGCCAGCAGTACTAGCGGGAGGGTATTAGAGACCCAGTACTTC. Its protein is CASSTSGRVLETQYF.